Described below is a single T cell receptor beta chain sequence and its context. Its antigen is currently unknown. The sample originates from a study of cytomegalovirus exposure and HLA in healthy donors. Study observations and caveats: Researchers counted roughly 150 TCR beta chains as cytomegalovirus-associated.

All donors participated as healthy donors of bone marrow. Deletions cut 6 bases from V and 8 bases from J, with 8 bases between. This CDR3 spans 10 amino acids. Germline CDR1 and CDR2: DFQATT and SNEGSKA (reference sequence). The PCR used 60 Vbeta and 13 Jbeta primers. Clones were sequenced by immunoSEQ multiplex PCR, and TCRdb holds only the in-frame ones, with some missing. The data hold roughly 130,000 clones, with around 81% observed a single time. Source material: PBMCs. The clonotype originates from a man aged 18 to 30 in good health and CMV-seronegative. The V and J genes are TRBV20-1 and TRBJ2-1, with D hard to call. CDR3 bases: TGCAGTGCCAGGCATGATGAGCAGTTCTTC. It encodes CSARHDEQFF.